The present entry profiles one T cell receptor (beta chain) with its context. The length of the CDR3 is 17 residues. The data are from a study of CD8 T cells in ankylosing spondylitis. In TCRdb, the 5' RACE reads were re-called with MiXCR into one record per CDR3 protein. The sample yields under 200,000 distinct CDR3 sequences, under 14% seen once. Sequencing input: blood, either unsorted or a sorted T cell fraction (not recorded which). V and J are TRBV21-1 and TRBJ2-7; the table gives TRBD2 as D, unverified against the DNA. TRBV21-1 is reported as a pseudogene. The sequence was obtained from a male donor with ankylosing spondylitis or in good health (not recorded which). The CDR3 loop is CASSMFDSGRAPYEQYF. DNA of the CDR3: TGTGCCAGCAGCATGTTCGATAGCGGGAGGGCCCCCTACGAGCAGTACTTC.